Each of the 2 T cell receptor beta chains below was sequenced from the same sample in a study of T cell responses to AZD1222 COVID-19 vaccine. Profiled with immunoSEQ multiplex PCR; TCRdb holds only in-frame clones, not every one. The repertoire consists of about 160,000 clones, with roughly 94% occurring once and the leading ten covering 4% to 5.5%. Sample: peripheral blood, taken on day 0 of MenACWY control vaccination. The receptors shown here come from an adult in good health.

The gene calls are TRBV6-6 and TRBJ2-7; 9 bases align to TRBD2. V lost 6 bases and J lost 9; bases outside the gene matches: 12. The CDR3 totals 14 residues. CDR1 and CDR2 from the germline V gene are MNHNY and SVGAGI (reference sequence). The CDR3, as DNA: TGTGCCAGCAGGCCCTCTAGCGGGATGAGGAGGCAGTACTTC. It encodes CASRPSSGMRRQYF.

V and J are TRBV5-4 and TRBJ2-2; 11 positions agree with TRBD1. The ends lost 4 bases at V and 4 bases at J; junction bases unmatched: 9. The CDR3 is made up of 17 amino acids. Germline V CDR1 and CDR2: SGHNT, YYREEE (reference sequence). CDR3 region: CASSREDRGPLTGELFF. CDR3 bases: TGTGCCAGCAGCCGGGAGGACAGGGGGCCCCTCACCGGGGAGCTGTTTTTT.